This T cell receptor (beta chain) was found in a study of T cell clones after liver transplantation. Study-wide background: Three of eight recipients were HCV-positive; others had non-autoimmune, non-viral indications.

Of note for this clone: Its specificity is unknown.

Produced via immunoSEQ multiplex PCR; TCRdb's table is partial and in-frame only. The sample records roughly 20,000 clones, approximately 93% being singletons. The study's findings and limits: Migration into the graft, not deletion, may explain lost graft donor-reactive T cells.

In germline, CDR1 is MNHEY, CDR2 SVGAGI. Trimming cost V 2 bases and J 4 bases, with 16 bases left between them. This CDR3 is built from 16 residues. This TCR was recovered from a human patient who received a liver transplant. Some T cells may have originated in the graft donor. The J gene is TRBJ2-3, the V gene TRBV6-5; tentatively, D is TRBD1 (6 bases). The sequences come from CD8+ T cells from blood, collected less than 28 months after liver transplant. CDR3 coding DNA: TGTGCCAGCAGTTACAACCACAGGGTGTTCGCAGATACGCAGTATTTT. This translates into CASSYNHRVFADTQYF.